A single sample is the source of the 30 T cell receptor beta chains below, sequenced in a study of post-analysis software for immune sequencing data. Study observations and caveats: Roughly five TRBV segments occurring more often in patients than controls included TRBV5-6, TRBV5-1 and TRBV20-1.

These TCRs' antigens remain unknown. Unique-molecular-identifier-tagged TCR beta cDNA libraries were used. One entry per CDR3 protein results from TCRdb running MiXCR on the PCR reads. Of 150,000 to 200,000 distinct CDR3 sequences listed, approximately 30% are singletons. Sequencing was done on a sample of blood. The receptors were sampled from a girl aged 5 to 17 with multiple sclerosis.

This clonotype was counted ten times or more. CDR3 residues: CASSFLLLAGTYNEQFF. The CDR3 DNA sequence: TGTGCCAGCAGTTTTCTGCTACTAGCGGGAACATACAATGAGCAGTTCTTC. The chain joins TRBV27 to TRBJ2-1, with TRBD2 matching 10 bases. The CDR3 has 17 residues. The V gene's germline CDR1 is MNHEY and CDR2 SMNVEV (reference sequence). The V segment lost 3 bases and the J segment 4 bases; nucleotides outside the gene matches: 9.

About this clonotype: This sequence may be a read error, since a much larger clone differs from it by one base. V usage is TRBV7-6 and J usage is TRBJ2-1; possibly TRBD2 for D (6 bases). The CDR3 runs to 15 residues. CDR1 is SGHVS and CDR2 is FNYEAQ in the germline V gene. Here the CDR3 reads CAGSQGGTVWDEQFF. The DNA of the CDR3 is TGTGCCGGCAGCCAAGGCGGGACGGTTTGGGATGAGCAGTTCTTC.

The rearrangement links TRBV5-1 to TRBJ1-1; D possibly corresponds to TRBD1 (5 bases). Germline V gene data show CDR1 as SGHRS and CDR2 as YFSETQ. The CDR3 extends over 10 amino acids. Trimming removed 5 bases at V and 7 bases at J, with 6 bases between. CDR3 nucleotide sequence: TGCGCCAGCAGGAGGGGTGAAGCTTTCTTT. Protein sequence: CASRRGEAFF.

Of note for this clonotype: A single base separates this from a much larger clone, so it may be a read error. This chain connects TRBV11-2 to TRBJ2-5, with D hard to call. The J call may not be correct, given that the DNA end is closer to TRBJ2-7. The V gene's germline CDR1 is SGHAT and CDR2 FQNNGV. This CDR3 has 12 residues. The CDR3 sequence: CANANSGTEQYF. CDR3 nucleotides: TGTGCCAACGCCAATTCAGGCACCGAGCAGTACTTC.

The table lists this clonotype with a few counts. This rearrangement joins TRBV7-9 to TRBJ2-1; perhaps TRBD2 as D (5 bases). The germline V gene encodes CDR1 SEHNR and CDR2 FQNEAQ (reference sequence). The CDR3 loop spans 13 amino acids. V shed 8 bases and J shed 9 bases, with 17 bases lying between them. CDR3: CASGDSGRGEQFF. The CDR3 nucleotides are TGTGCCAGCGGTGACTCGGGCCGGGGTGAGCAGTTCTTC.

V is TRBV19 and J is TRBJ1-2; TRBD1 might be the D (6 bases). CDR1 and CDR2 (germline): LNHDA, SQIVND (reference sequence). Trimming took 6 bases from V and 0 from J, leaving 14 bases between them. This CDR3 comprises 15 residues. CDR3 nucleotides: TGTGCCAGTAGCTCAGGGACAAACGCTAACTATGGCTACACCTTC. Protein product: CASSSGTNANYGYTF. The full variable domain, in which reference TRBV19 and TRBJ1-2 provide the parts outside the CDR3, is DGGITQSPKYLFRKEGQNVTLSCEQNLNHDAMYWYRQDPGQGLRLIYYSQIVNDFQKGDIAEGYSVSREKKESFPLTVTSAQKNPTAFYLCASSSGTNANYGYTFGSGTRLTVV.

As concerns this clonotype: A much more abundant neighbour one base away suggests this may be a read error. The V and J genes are TRBV9 and TRBJ2-1; 8 positions match TRBD2. Germline assignment: CDR1 SGDLS and CDR2 YYNGEE. After removal of 3 bases from V and 7 bases from J, the junction contained 15 bases not matched to a gene. The CDR3 totals 17 residues. The CDR3 nucleotides are TGTGCCAGCAGCGATAATCTTAGGACTAGCTCGGTGAATGAGCAGTTCTTC. Translating gives CASSDNLRTSSVNEQFF.

This clonotype was seen a few times. The V and J genes are TRBV29-1 and TRBJ1-6, with D hard to call. Per germline, CDR1 SQVTM and CDR2 ANQGSEA. The ends were cut back, 6 bases at V and 3 bases at J, with 9 bases in the middle. The CDR3 covers 13 residues. CDR3 in DNA: TGCAGCGTCCGGACCGACTATAATTCACCCCTCCACTTT. It codes for CSVRTDYNSPLHF.

The chain combines TRBV5-1 with TRBJ2-3, with 15 positions matching TRBD2. After removal of 2 bases from V and 4 bases from J, the junction contained 11 bases not matched to a gene. The CDR3 totals 19 residues. Germline loops: CDR1 SGHRS, CDR2 YFSETQ. The CDR3 loop reads CASSLNRRRTSGRADTQYF. The DNA of the CDR3 is TGCGCCAGCAGCTTAAATCGCCGGCGGACTAGCGGGAGGGCAGATACGCAGTATTTT. Looking up the rest from reference TRBV5-1 and TRBJ2-3 gives the full variable domain: KAGVTQTPRYLIKTRGQQVTLSCSPISGHRSVSWYQQTPGQGLQFLFEYFSETQRNKGNFPGRFSGRQFSNSRSEMNVSTLELGDSALYLCASSLNRRRTSGRADTQYFGPGTRLTVL.

The DNA for the CDR3 is TGCGCCAGCAGCCAAGATGGTTCCGGGGCGCAGAACACTGAAGCTTTCTTT. This translates into CASSQDGSGAQNTEAFF. The gene calls are TRBV4-1 and TRBJ1-1, with a tentative D call TRBD1 (5 bases). Germline loops: CDR1 MGHRA, CDR2 YSYEKL. V lost 0 bases and J lost 1, with 15 bases in between. The CDR3 contains 17 residues.

In its sample, this clonotype was seen a few times. Just one base apart from a much larger clone, this may be a read error. This chain connects TRBV5-6 to TRBJ2-1; no reliable D call. Germline V lookup: CDR1 SGHDT, CDR2 YYEEEE. The length of the CDR3 is 17 residues. This CDR3 is CASSTGVRTRHYSEQFF. The CDR3 region has the DNA TGTGCCAGCAGCACGGGCGTCCGGACCCGGCACTACAGTGAGCAGTTCTTC.

The rearrangement uses TRBV18 and TRBJ2-1; D is undetermined. Looked up from germline, CDR1 is KGHSH and CDR2 is LQKENI. The V end was cut by 4 bases, the J end by 13 bases, with 11 bases between. The CDR3 covers 11 residues. The CDR3 DNA follows: TGTGCCAGCTCACTAAAAGAGACCCAGTTCTTC. This encodes CASSLKETQFF. The complete variable domain, with remaining parts taken from reference TRBV18 and TRBJ2-1, reads NAGVMQNPRHLVRRRGQEARLRCSPMKGHSHVYWYRQLPEEGLKFMVYLQKENIIDESGMPKERFSAEFPKEGPSILRIQQVVRGDSAAYFCASSLKETQFFGPGTRLTVL.

This clonotype was seen only a few times. The chain combines TRBV11-2 with TRBJ1-1; tentatively, D is TRBD1 (5 bases). The germline V and J ends were trimmed by 2 bases and 0 bases, with 7 bases remaining between them. CDR3 length: 14 residues. Germline V CDR1 and CDR2: SGHAT, FQNNGV. DNA of the CDR3: TGTGCCAGCAGCTTATGGGGGGTGAACACTGAAGCTTTCTTT. It translates to CASSLWGVNTEAFF.

At least ten counts were recorded for this clonotype. This chain uses TRBV24-1 with TRBJ2-5; 10 bases align to TRBD1. Germline CDR1 reads KGHDR; CDR2 reads SFDVKD. The CDR3 runs 15 residues. The trim removed 4 bases at V and 5 bases at J, leaving 6 bases unmatched. For the CDR3, the DNA is TGTGCCACCAGTGACTCGACAGGGGGCATGGAGACCCAGTACTTC. Residues: CATSDSTGGMETQYF.

The rearrangement links TRBV7-2 to TRBJ1-1; 8 nucleotides agree with TRBD1. The CDR3 extends over 14 amino acids. V lost 2 bases and J lost 6; bases outside the gene matches: 5. Germline V gives CDR1 SGHTA, CDR2 FQGNSA. The CDR3 coding sequence is TGTGCCAGCAGCTTACTACAGGGGGTATCTGAAGCTTTCTTT. Residues: CASSLLQGVSEAFF. The full variable domain, completed using reference TRBV7-2 and TRBJ1-1, is GAGVSQSPSNKVTEKGKDVELRCDPISGHTALYWYRQSLGQGLEFLIYFQGNSAPDKSGLPSDRFSAERTGGSVSTLTIQRTQQEDSAVYLCASSLLQGVSEAFFGQGTRLTVV.

V usage is TRBV12-3 or TRBV12-4 and J usage is TRBJ2-5; 15 bases align to TRBD2. J gave up 2 bases and V 5 bases, and 12 bases lay outside the gene matches. This CDR3 is built from 19 residues. The CDR3 spells CASSPRTSGRAGGQETQYF. In nucleotides, the CDR3 is TGTGCCAGCAGTCCCAGGACTAGCGGGAGGGCTGGGGGACAAGAGACCCAGTACTTC.

The V gene is TRBV6-5, the J gene TRBJ1-1, with a possible D match to TRBD1 (5 bases). The V gene lost 2 bases and the J gene lost 2 bases, with 12 bases spanning the gap. This CDR3 region has 15 residues. Germline CDR1 is MNHEY and CDR2 is SVGAGI. The CDR3 sequence is CASSYPDSPNTEAFF. CDR3 bases: TGTGCCAGCAGTTACCCCGACAGCCCTAACACTGAAGCTTTCTTT.

J is TRBJ1-6 and V is TRBV6-1, with no clear D. Trimming pared 3 bases from V and 3 bases from J, leaving 9 bases between. Looked up from germline, CDR1 is MNHNS and CDR2 is SASEGT. CDR3 length: 15 residues. The CDR3 is CASSDWKVYNSPLHF. CDR3 coding DNA: TGTGCCAGCAGTGATTGGAAGGTCTATAATTCACCCCTCCACTTT.

This clonotype was counted a few times. The rearrangement uses TRBV12-3 or TRBV12-4 and TRBJ1-1; D gene unclear. The CDR3 extends over 13 amino acids. V shed 6 bases and J shed 0 bases, with 8 bases lying between them. CDR3 nucleotides: TGTGCCAGCAGGGGTTACGTGAACACTGAAGCTTTCTTT. This codes for CASRGYVNTEAFF.

There are a few counts of this clonotype. The J gene is TRBJ1-2, the V gene TRBV5-1; D uncertain. Trimming took off 4 bases at V and 3 bases at J, with 22 bases between the two ends. The CDR3 covers 17 residues. Germline CDR1 and CDR2: SGHRS and YFSETQ. CDR3 in DNA: TGCGCCAGCAGCCCCACCCTTGGGAAAGGAGGGCACTATGGCTACACCTTC. Translating it yields CASSPTLGKGGHYGYTF.

This clonotype was counted at least ten times. This sequence joins TRBV5-6 and TRBJ2-4; the match to TRBD1 covers 9 bases. J was trimmed by 8 bases and V by 5 bases; bases with no gene match: 8. The CDR3 is 14 residues long. Per germline, CDR1 SGHDT and CDR2 YYEEEE. Here the CDR3 DNA reads TGTGCCAGCAGTTCCGGGACAGGGAGATACATTCAGTACTTC. Translation gives CASSSGTGRYIQYF.

There are many counts of this clonotype. The chain couples TRBV5-1 to TRBJ2-7, with 7 bases aligning to TRBD2. The germline V gene has CDR1 SGHRS and CDR2 YFSETQ. The J segment lost 4 bases and the V segment lost 0 bases, leaving 7 bases of the junction unmatched. This CDR3 comprises 15 residues. CDR3 region: CASSLELAETYEQYF. The CDR3 nucleotides are TGCGCCAGCAGCTTGGAGCTAGCGGAGACTTACGAGCAGTACTTC. Variable domain in full (rest from reference TRBV5-1 and TRBJ2-7): KAGVTQTPRYLIKTRGQQVTLSCSPISGHRSVSWYQQTPGQGLQFLFEYFSETQRNKGNFPGRFSGRQFSNSRSEMNVSTLELGDSALYLCASSLELAETYEQYFGPGTRLTVT.

This clonotype was detected only a few times. The chain employs TRBV12-5 and TRBJ2-4, with 8 bases fitting TRBD1. The junction had 5 bases not matched to a gene; V was cut back by 4 bases and J by 0 bases. The CDR3 length is 16 residues. Germline V gene lookup returns CDR1 LGHNT and CDR2 FRNRAP. The chain's CDR3 is CASGSTGAVAKNIQYF. For the CDR3, the DNA is TGTGCTAGTGGTTCGACAGGGGCGGTAGCCAAAAACATTCAGTACTTC.

This clonotype has just a few counts. V is TRBV12-3 or TRBV12-4 and J is TRBJ1-1, with D unclear. V shed 2 bases and J shed 9 bases, with 10 bases lying between them. CDR3 length equals 12 residues. CDR3 sequence: CASSLKSEKAFF. CDR3 DNA sequence: TGTGCCAGCAGTTTAAAGTCAGAAAAAGCTTTCTTT.

The chain uses TRBV5-1 and TRBJ2-1; D possibly corresponds to TRBD2 (6 bases). Germline lookup yields CDR1 SGHRS and CDR2 YFSETQ. The CDR3 spans 15 residues. With 4 bases removed from V and 3 bases from J, the gap between germline ends came to 14 bases. Here the CDR3 reads CASSALATGYNEQFF. In DNA form, the CDR3 reads TGCGCCAGCAGCGCTCTAGCGACTGGCTACAATGAGCAGTTCTTC. The full variable domain, with the rest looked up from reference TRBV5-1 and TRBJ2-1, is KAGVTQTPRYLIKTRGQQVTLSCSPISGHRSVSWYQQTPGQGLQFLFEYFSETQRNKGNFPGRFSGRQFSNSRSEMNVSTLELGDSALYLCASSALATGYNEQFFGPGTRLTVL.

This clonotype has ten or more counts. This chain connects TRBV18 to TRBJ2-7; D may be TRBD1 (6 bases). Germline V gives CDR1 KGHSH, CDR2 LQKENI. The CDR3 sequence is 16 residues long. Trimming took off 4 bases at V and 3 bases at J, with 19 bases between the two ends. CDR3 DNA sequence: TGTGCCAGCTCACTTACCAGGGACATCGGAGTCTACGAGCAGTACTTC. Amino acids: CASSLTRDIGVYEQYF.

The chain couples TRBV7-2 to TRBJ2-3; either TRBD1 or TRBD2 may fit D (5 bases each). This CDR3 has 13 amino acids. CDR1 SGHTA and CDR2 FQGNSA come from the germline V gene. V lost 5 bases and J lost 14, with 20 bases in between. CDR3 sequence reads: CASSQRPWDPLYF. CDR3 DNA: TGTGCCAGCAGCCAAAGACCCTGGGACCCGCTGTATTTT. Variable domain in full (rest from reference TRBV7-2 and TRBJ2-3): GAGVSQSPSNKVTEKGKDVELRCDPISGHTALYWYRQSLGQGLEFLIYFQGNSAPDKSGLPSDRFSAERTGGSVSTLTIQRTQQEDSAVYLCASSQRPWDPLYFGPGTRLTVL.

This clonotype was recorded once. This may be a read error, as it is one base from a much larger clone. J is TRBJ2-7 and V is TRBV5-1; 8 positions match TRBD2. CDR1 and CDR2 (germline): SGHRS, YFSETQ. This CDR3 region has 16 residues. In DNA form, the CDR3 reads TGCACCAGCAGCCCGGGGGGGACAAGACAGGTCAAGGAGCAGTACTTC. Amino acids: CTSSPGGTRQVKEQYF.

This clonotype was observed a handful of times. The rearrangement uses TRBV25-1 and TRBJ2-7; 10 positions match TRBD2. With the DNA end fitting TRBJ2-5 better, the J assignment may be wrong. This CDR3 comprises 14 residues. CDR1 is MGHDK, CDR2 SYGVNS, per germline. The CDR3 sequence: CASSWTSGKETQYF. For the CDR3, the DNA is TGTGCCAGCAGTTGGACTAGCGGAAAGGAGACCCAGTACTTC.

The chain couples TRBV12-5 to TRBJ2-2; D possibly matches TRBD1 or TRBD2 (5 bases each). The CDR3 covers 14 residues. Per the germline V gene, CDR1 is LGHNT and CDR2 is FRNRAP. The V end lost 7 bases, the J end lost 3 bases, and 12 bases lay between the germline ends. CDR3 loop: CASVVRGDTGELFF. The CDR3 region has the DNA TGTGCTAGTGTTGTGAGAGGGGACACCGGGGAGCTGTTTTTT.